Described below is a single T cell receptor (beta chain) sequence and its context. Its target is not known. These data belong to a study of shared clonotypes between healthy human individuals. As originally analysed: Filtering differed, since immunoSEQ gave only junction sequences and no quality scores. The table came from immunoSEQ multiplex PCR; TCRdb's copy has only in-frame clones and leaves some out. V and J calls and clone size are copied from that table; D and trimming were computed from the DNA. The profile shows 1 million to 1.2 million clones, approximately 75% of them singletons. Study-wide findings and caveats: A handful of donors showed sharing of around 5.3% of naive CD4 clonotypes.

Germline CDR1 is MDHEN and CDR2 is SYDVKM. With V trimmed by 2 bases and J by 1 base, 4 bases remained unmatched. This CDR3 comprises 15 residues. Input material: memory CD4+ T cells from PBMCs. Subset specified: CD45RA-negative fraction. The sequence was obtained from a man aged 18 to 35 in good health. Some clones in this sample may be carry-over from other donors' samples. This chain connects TRBV28 to TRBJ1-1; 7 bases fit TRBD1. CDR3 sequence reads: CASSLPGQPNTEAFF. The CDR3 nucleotides read TGTGCCAGCAGTTTACCGGGACAGCCGAACACTGAAGCTTTCTTT.